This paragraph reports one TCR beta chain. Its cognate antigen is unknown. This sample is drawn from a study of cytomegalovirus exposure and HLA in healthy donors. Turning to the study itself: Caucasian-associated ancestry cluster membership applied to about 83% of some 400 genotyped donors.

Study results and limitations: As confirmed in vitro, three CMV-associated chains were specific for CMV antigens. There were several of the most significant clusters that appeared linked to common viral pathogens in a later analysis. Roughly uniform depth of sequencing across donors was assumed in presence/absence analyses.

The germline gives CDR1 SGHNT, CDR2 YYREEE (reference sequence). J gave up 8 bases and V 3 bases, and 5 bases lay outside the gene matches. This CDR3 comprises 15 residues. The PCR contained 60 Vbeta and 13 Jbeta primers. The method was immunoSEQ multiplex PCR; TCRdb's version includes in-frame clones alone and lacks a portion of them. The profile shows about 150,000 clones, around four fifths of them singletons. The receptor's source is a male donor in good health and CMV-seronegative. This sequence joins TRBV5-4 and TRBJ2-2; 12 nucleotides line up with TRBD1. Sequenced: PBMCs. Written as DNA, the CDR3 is TGTGCCAGCAGCTCAAGGGACAGGGGGCGAGGGGAGCTGTTTTTT. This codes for CASSSRDRGRGELFF.